The rows below give T cell receptor beta chains drawn from one sample of a study of blood T cells in healthy people across ages. TCRdb re-called the 5' RACE reads through MiXCR, storing one row per CDR3 protein. The sample includes 2 million or so distinct CDR3 sequences, approximately 50% of them seen just once. The sample was blood. All receptors come from a woman aged 40 to 50 in good health. Both conserved end residues are part of each CDR3. D genes are given only for firm matches. Clone size appears in some rows only: once, few, many, or a class for an expanded clone.

-	TRBD1	14	TRBV2	TRBJ2-1	TGTGCCAGCAGGGGATACGGGACAGACAATGAGCAGTTCTTC	CASRGYGTDNEQFF
many	-	14	TRBV12-3/TRBV12-4	TRBJ1-2	TGTGCCAGCAGCCAGGACACAACGGTCTATGGCTACACCTTC	CASSQDTTVYGYTF
-	TRBD2	16	TRBV11-2	TRBJ2-5	TGTGCCAGCAGCACGACAGGACTAGCGTTTCGTGGGACCCAGTACTTC	CASSTTGLAFRGTQYF
few	TRBD1	14	TRBV7-2	TRBJ2-1	TGTGCCAGCAGCACCGGGACAGGGTACAATGAGCAGTTCTTC	CASSTGTGYNEQFF
many	TRBD1	17	TRBV20-1	TRBJ2-5	TGCAGTGCTAGAGATGGGAGTCCCGGGACAGGCCAAGAGACCCAGTACTTC	CSARDGSPGTGQETQYF
-	-	15	TRBV7-6	TRBJ2-1	TGTGCCAGCAGCTTAGCGGGAGGGGGTGTGGATGAGCAGTTCTTC	CASSLAGGGVDEQFF
few	TRBD2	15	TRBV27	TRBJ2-7	TGTGCCAGCAGTCCCGGGGGGGACGCCTCCTACGAGCAGTACTTC	CASSPGGDASYEQYF
-	-	16	TRBV25-1	TRBJ2-7	TGTGCCAGCAGTGATCCTAGGGGGGCGATCTCCTACGAGCAGTACTTC	CASSDPRGAISYEQYF
-	-	14	TRBV4-3	TRBJ1-2	TGCGCCAGCAGCCAGGGAGGGGCGGGGTATGGCTACACCTTC	CASSQGGAGYGYTF
-	-	16	TRBV7-8	TRBJ2-5	TGTGCCAGCATATTAAGGGTAACTACTTCGAAAGAGACCCAGTACTTC	CASILRVTTSKETQYF